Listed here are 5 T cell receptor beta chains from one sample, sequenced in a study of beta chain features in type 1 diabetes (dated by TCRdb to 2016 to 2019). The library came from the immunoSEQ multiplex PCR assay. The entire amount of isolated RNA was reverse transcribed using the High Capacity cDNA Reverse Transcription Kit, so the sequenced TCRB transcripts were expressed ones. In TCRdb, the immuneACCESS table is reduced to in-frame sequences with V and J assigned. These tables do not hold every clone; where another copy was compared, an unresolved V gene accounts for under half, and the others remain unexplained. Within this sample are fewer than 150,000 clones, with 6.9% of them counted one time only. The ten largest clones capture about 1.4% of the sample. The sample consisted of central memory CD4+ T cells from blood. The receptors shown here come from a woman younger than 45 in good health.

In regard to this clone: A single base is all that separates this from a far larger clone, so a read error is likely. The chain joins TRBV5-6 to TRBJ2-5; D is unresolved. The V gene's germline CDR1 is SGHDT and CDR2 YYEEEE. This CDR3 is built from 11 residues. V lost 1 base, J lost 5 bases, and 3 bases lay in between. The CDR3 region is CASSLSETQYF. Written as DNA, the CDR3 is TGTGCCAGCAGCTTGTCTGAGACCCAGTACTTC.

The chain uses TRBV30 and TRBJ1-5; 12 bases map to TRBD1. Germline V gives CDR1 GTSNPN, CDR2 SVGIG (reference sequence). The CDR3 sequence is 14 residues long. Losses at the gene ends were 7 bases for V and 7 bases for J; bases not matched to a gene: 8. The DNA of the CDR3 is TGTGCCTCCGGGACAGGGGGCGTGAACCAGCCCCAGCATTTT. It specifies CASGTGGVNQPQHF.

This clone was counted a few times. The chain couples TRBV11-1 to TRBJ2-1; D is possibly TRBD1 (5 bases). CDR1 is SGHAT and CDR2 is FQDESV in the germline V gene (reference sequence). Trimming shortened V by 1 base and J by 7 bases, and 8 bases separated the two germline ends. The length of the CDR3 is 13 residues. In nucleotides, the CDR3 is TGTGCCAGCAGCTTAGACTGGACAAATGAGCAGTTCTTC. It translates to CASSLDWTNEQFF. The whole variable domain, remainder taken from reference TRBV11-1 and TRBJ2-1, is EAEVAQSPRYKITEKSQAVAFWCDPISGHATLYWYRQILGQGPELLVQFQDESVVDDSQLPKDRFSAERLKGVDSTLKIQPAELGDSAMYLCASSLDWTNEQFFGPGTRLTVL.

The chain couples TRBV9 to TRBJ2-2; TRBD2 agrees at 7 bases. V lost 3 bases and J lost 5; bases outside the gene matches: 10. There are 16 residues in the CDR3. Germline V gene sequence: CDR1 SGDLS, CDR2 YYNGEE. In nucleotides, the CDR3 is TGTGCCAGCAGCGCCCGGGGGAGGGATCGAACCGGGGAGCTGTTTTTT. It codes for CASSARGRDRTGELFF.

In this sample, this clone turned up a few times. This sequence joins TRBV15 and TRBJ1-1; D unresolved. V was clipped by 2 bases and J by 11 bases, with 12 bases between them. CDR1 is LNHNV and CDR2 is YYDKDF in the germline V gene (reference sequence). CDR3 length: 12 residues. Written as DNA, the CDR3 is TGTGCCACCAGCAGACCGAGGGCAGAGGCTTTCTTT. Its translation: CATSRPRAEAFF.